A single sample gave rise to the 11 T cell receptor beta chains below, sequenced in a study of siplizumab effects on memory and regulatory T cells. Clones were sequenced by immunoSEQ multiplex PCR, and TCRdb holds only the in-frame ones, with some missing. The sample lists 75,000 to 100,000 clones; around 94% were seen once. The sample comprised non-Treg CD4+ T cells sorted from blood. The receptors were gathered from a human donor in good health.

The rearrangement links TRBV7-2 to TRBJ1-5; D uncertain. V lost 2 bases to trimming and J lost 5 bases, with 7 bases between them. The length of the CDR3 is 13 residues. Germline CDR1 SGHTA, CDR2 FQGNSA. CDR3 coding DNA: TGTGCCAGCAGCTTAAGGGTTTATCAGCCCCAGCATTTT. Translated, it gives CASSLRVYQPQHF.

This chain links TRBV9 with TRBJ2-1; D gene uncertain. V lost 0 bases and J 3 bases, leaving 1 base between the germline ends. The CDR3 is 12 residues long. CDR1 is SGDLS and CDR2 is YYNGEE in the germline V gene. The CDR3 here is CASSVGYNEQFF. CDR3 bases: TGTGCCAGCAGCGTAGGCTACAATGAGCAGTTCTTC. Together with reference TRBV9 and TRBJ2-1, the CDR3 gives the full variable domain: DSGVTQTPKHLITATGQRVTLRCSPRSGDLSVYWYQQSLDQGLQFLIQYYNGEERAKGNILERFSAQQFPDLHSELNLSSLELGDSALYFCASSVGYNEQFFGPGTRLTVL.

The gene calls are TRBV6-5 and TRBJ2-7; D is possibly TRBD1 (6 bases). The CDR3 runs 14 residues. From germline, CDR1 is MNHEY and CDR2 SVGAGI. V shed 8 bases and J shed 5 bases, with 19 bases lying between them. Here the CDR3 DNA reads TGTGCCAGCCGCTATTCAGGGGATAGAAACGAGCAGTACTTC. Residues: CASRYSGDRNEQYF.

This sequence joins TRBV6-5 and TRBJ2-2, with a possible D match to TRBD2 (7 bases). Looked up from germline, CDR1 is MNHEY and CDR2 is SVGAGI. Between the trimmed V and J ends, which lost 6 bases and 6 bases, there was a span of 17 bases. The CDR3 is 15 residues long. CDR3 DNA sequence: TGTGCCAGCAGACGAGGGGGAGGGCCAGCCGGGGAGCTGTTTTTT. As protein: CASRRGGGPAGELFF.

The chain uses TRBV7-9 and TRBJ2-3, with 7 bases fitting TRBD2. This CDR3 region has 14 residues. Germline V gene sequence: CDR1 SEHNR, CDR2 FQNEAQ (reference sequence). The V gene end was trimmed by 4 bases and the J gene end by 4 bases; junction bases not matched to a gene: 5. CDR3 nucleotides: TGTGCCAGCAGCTCCCGGGGAGGGGCAGATACGCAGTATTTT. Its protein product is CASSSRGGADTQYF.

This chain links TRBV11-3 with TRBJ1-1; 7 nucleotides align to TRBD1. V lost 7 bases, J lost 3 bases, and 11 bases stayed unmatched. From germline, CDR1 is SGHNT and CDR2 YENEEA. The CDR3 is 15 amino acids. The CDR3 nucleotides read TGTGCCAGCATTTTACAGGGGAATAAGGACACTGAAGCTTTCTTT. Its protein product is CASILQGNKDTEAFF.

V usage is TRBV28 and J usage is TRBJ2-5, with 11 positions matching TRBD1. The CDR3 runs to 15 residues. V shed 6 bases and J 5 bases; nucleotides not matched to a gene: 8. The germline V gene has CDR1 MDHEN and CDR2 SYDVKM. As DNA, the CDR3 is TGTGCCAGCAGCCCCTGGACAGGGGGCGACGAGACCCAGTACTTC. It codes for CASSPWTGGDETQYF.

V gene TRBV25-1 combines with J gene TRBJ1-2; weak D call: TRBD1 (6 bases). Germline V gives CDR1 MGHDK, CDR2 SYGVNS. Trimming shortened V by 6 bases and J by 2 bases, and 7 bases separated the two germline ends. The CDR3 contains 12 residues. The CDR3 coding sequence is TGTGCCAGCAGAGGACAGAACTATGGCTACACCTTC. It yields the protein CASRGQNYGYTF.

The chain uses TRBV19 and TRBJ2-1, with 8 bases that match TRBD2. Trimming took 4 bases from V and 7 from J; bases not matched to a gene: 12. Germline V gene lookup returns CDR1 LNHDA and CDR2 SQIVND (reference sequence). This CDR3 comprises 16 residues. CDR3 region: CASSTLGAGGRNEQFF. CDR3 in DNA: TGTGCCAGTAGTACCCTCGGGGCGGGAGGTAGGAATGAGCAGTTCTTC.

This chain uses TRBV9 with TRBJ2-5, with 7 bases lining up with TRBD2. Germline loops: CDR1 SGDLS, CDR2 YYNGEE. V shed 0 bases and J 5 bases; nucleotides not matched to a gene: 16. The CDR3 sequence is 18 residues long. The CDR3 is CASSVAWDVAGELETQYF. Written as DNA, the CDR3 is TGTGCCAGCAGCGTAGCGTGGGACGTGGCGGGAGAATTGGAGACCCAGTACTTC.

V and J are TRBV5-6 and TRBJ2-2; 10 nucleotides agree with TRBD2. Germline V lookup: CDR1 SGHDT, CDR2 YYEEEE. The CDR3 is 15 residues long. V shed 4 bases, J shed 4 bases, and the junction held 4 bases outside the gene matches. Here the CDR3 DNA reads TGTGCCAGCAGCGCTCAGCGGGAGGGCACCGGGGAGCTGTTTTTT. It yields the protein CASSAQREGTGELFF.